A selection of T cell receptor beta chains follows, all from one sample in a study of regulatory T cells in long-lasting Graves disease. TCRdb reanalysed the multiplex PCR reads using MiXCR and keeps one entry per CDR3 protein. The profile shows roughly 500,000 distinct CDR3 sequences, under 25% of them singletons. The sample was peripheral blood mononuclear cells (PBMCs), taken when the disease was refractory, from a patient treated with antithyroid drugs. These receptors all come from a female donor with Graves disease. Each CDR3 is given with its conserved first and last residue. The D gene is left open where the match is weak. Some rows have no size entry. The others give once, few or many, or a class for an expanded clone.

V gene: TRBV28; D gene: TRBD2; J gene: TRBJ2-7; clone size: many; CDR3 protein: CASRLGLAGAKEQYF; CDR3 DNA: TGTGCCAGCAGACTAGGGCTAGCGGGAGCAAAAGAGCAGTACTTC
V gene: TRBV5-1; D gene: .; J gene: TRBJ2-5; clone size: .; CDR3 protein: CASSLVGSPNQETQYF; CDR3 DNA: TGCGCCAGCAGCTTGGTAGGGTCCCCAAACCAAGAGACCCAGTACTTC
V gene: TRBV6-1; D gene: .; J gene: TRBJ1-5; clone size: many; CDR3 protein: CASSFNPGRNQPQHF; CDR3 DNA: TGTGCCAGCAGCTTCAATCCGGGACGCAATCAGCCCCAGCATTTT
V gene: TRBV5-1; D gene: .; J gene: TRBJ2-1; clone size: few; CDR3 protein: CASSVGLGNEQFF; CDR3 DNA: TGCGCCAGCAGCGTGGGCTTGGGGAATGAGCAGTTCTTC
V gene: TRBV11-2; D gene: .; J gene: TRBJ1-3; clone size: many; CDR3 protein: CASSLAPSGNTIYF; CDR3 DNA: TGTGCCAGCAGCTTAGCCCCGTCCGGAAACACCATATATTTT
V gene: TRBV14; D gene: TRBD1; J gene: TRBJ1-2; clone size: .; CDR3 protein: CASSQSVRQGQDYGYTF; CDR3 DNA: TGTGCCAGCAGCCAATCGGTGAGACAGGGGCAGGACTATGGCTACACCTTC
V gene: TRBV28; D gene: .; J gene: TRBJ2-7; clone size: few; CDR3 protein: CASSPTGGGTYQYEQCF; CDR3 DNA: TGTGCCAGCAGCCCGACCGGGGGCGGGACTTATCAGTACGAGCAGTGCTTC
V gene: TRBV2; D gene: .; J gene: TRBJ2-6; clone size: many; CDR3 protein: CARRPSGANVLTF; CDR3 DNA: TGTGCCCGACGGCCCTCTGGGGCCAACGTCCTGACTTTC
V gene: TRBV12-3/TRBV12-4; D gene: .; J gene: TRBJ2-7; clone size: few; CDR3 protein: CASSFDRLPPGSENGYEQYF; CDR3 DNA: TGTGCCAGCAGTTTCGACAGACTCCCCCCAGGTAGCGAGAATGGCTACGAGCAGTACTTC
V gene: TRBV11-1; D gene: TRBD1; J gene: TRBJ1-1; clone size: many; CDR3 protein: CASSRDSSNTEAFF; CDR3 DNA: TGTGCCAGCAGCCGGGACAGCTCGAACACTGAAGCTTTCTTT
V gene: TRBV29-1; D gene: TRBD2; J gene: TRBJ2-7; clone size: many; CDR3 protein: CSVVRSGSYEQYF; CDR3 DNA: TGCAGCGTTGTACGTAGCGGGTCCTACGAGCAGTACTTC
V gene: TRBV20-1; D gene: .; J gene: TRBJ2-1; clone size: .; CDR3 protein: CSARFGLTEQFF; CDR3 DNA: TGCAGTGCTAGATTCGGGCTCACCGAGCAGTTCTTC
V gene: TRBV27; D gene: .; J gene: TRBJ2-7; clone size: few; CDR3 protein: CASSPIGPTAEQYF; CDR3 DNA: TGTGCCAGCAGTCCAATCGGTCCGACGGCCGAGCAGTACTTC
V gene: TRBV7-4; D gene: TRBD1; J gene: TRBJ1-3; clone size: .; CDR3 protein: CASSVGQPFSGNTIYF; CDR3 DNA: TGTGCCAGCAGCGTGGGACAGCCTTTTTCTGGAAACACCATATATTTT
V gene: TRBV5-1; D gene: TRBD2; J gene: TRBJ2-5; clone size: .; CDR3 protein: CASSLISSGFQETQYF; CDR3 DNA: TGCGCCAGCAGCTTGATCTCTAGCGGCTTTCAAGAGACCCAGTACTTC
V gene: TRBV28; D gene: .; J gene: TRBJ1-5; clone size: many; CDR3 protein: CASSLKSGPHRDQPQHF; CDR3 DNA: TGTGCCAGCAGTTTAAAATCTGGCCCCCATCGGGATCAGCCCCAGCATTTT
V gene: TRBV6-1; D gene: .; J gene: TRBJ1-1; clone size: many; CDR3 protein: CASTLMNTEAFF; CDR3 DNA: TGTGCCAGCACCCTAATGAACACTGAAGCTTTCTTT
V gene: TRBV6-1; D gene: .; J gene: TRBJ1-5; clone size: many; CDR3 protein: CASTQAPNQPQHF; CDR3 DNA: TGTGCCAGCACACAGGCACCCAATCAGCCCCAGCATTTT
V gene: TRBV15; D gene: TRBD1; J gene: TRBJ2-1; clone size: .; CDR3 protein: CATEGTGGYNEQFF; CDR3 DNA: TGTGCCACCGAAGGGACAGGGGGCTACAATGAGCAGTTCTTC
V gene: TRBV20-1; D gene: .; J gene: TRBJ2-1; clone size: .; CDR3 protein: CSADLTGGGSEQFF; CDR3 DNA: TGCAGTGCTGATCTCACGGGAGGGGGCAGTGAGCAGTTCTTC
V gene: TRBV28; D gene: TRBD2; J gene: TRBJ2-7; clone size: many; CDR3 protein: CASGTSGSSYEQYF; CDR3 DNA: TGTGCCAGCGGAACTAGCGGGAGCTCCTACGAGCAGTACTTC
V gene: TRBV15; D gene: .; J gene: TRBJ1-1; clone size: many; CDR3 protein: CATSRGGDTEAFF; CDR3 DNA: TGTGCCACCAGCAGAGGTGGGGACACTGAAGCTTTCTTT
V gene: TRBV28; D gene: TRBD1; J gene: TRBJ2-2; clone size: many; CDR3 protein: CASSHPRRGQTGELFF; CDR3 DNA: TGTGCCAGCAGTCACCCCCGCAGGGGGCAAACCGGGGAGCTGTTTTTT
V gene: TRBV3-1; D gene: .; J gene: TRBJ2-7; clone size: few; CDR3 protein: CASSHWVLGELGYEQYF; CDR3 DNA: TGTGCCAGCAGCCACTGGGTTTTGGGGGAGCTGGGGTACGAGCAGTACTTC
V gene: TRBV12-3/TRBV12-4; D gene: TRBD1; J gene: TRBJ1-4; clone size: many; CDR3 protein: CASSSSWDRDATNEKLFF; CDR3 DNA: TGTGCCAGCAGTTCCTCCTGGGACAGGGATGCAACTAATGAAAAACTGTTTTTT
V gene: TRBV7-9; D gene: .; J gene: TRBJ2-3; clone size: once; CDR3 protein: CASSLVAEYTDTQYF; CDR3 DNA: TGTGCCAGCAGCTTAGTAGCGGAATACACAGATACGCAGTATTTT
V gene: TRBV27; D gene: TRBD2; J gene: TRBJ2-7; clone size: .; CDR3 protein: CASTHIPASGTYEQYF; CDR3 DNA: TGTGCCAGCACCCATATTCCAGCTAGCGGGACCTACGAGCAGTACTTC
V gene: TRBV18; D gene: .; J gene: TRBJ2-3; clone size: .; CDR3 protein: CASSPGRRGRSDTQYF; CDR3 DNA: TGTGCCAGCTCACCCGGAAGGAGGGGGCGTTCAGATACGCAGTATTTT
V gene: TRBV14; D gene: .; J gene: TRBJ1-1; clone size: .; CDR3 protein: CASSQDSRAEAFF; CDR3 DNA: TGTGCCAGCAGCCAAGATAGTAGGGCTGAAGCTTTCTTT
V gene: TRBV19; D gene: .; J gene: TRBJ1-1; clone size: few; CDR3 protein: CASRLQGWNTEAFF; CDR3 DNA: TGTGCCAGTAGACTACAGGGTTGGAACACTGAAGCTTTCTTT
V gene: TRBV3-1; D gene: .; J gene: TRBJ1-5; clone size: many; CDR3 protein: CASSQGVRGDQPQHF; CDR3 DNA: TGTGCCAGCAGCCAAGGTGTGAGGGGGGATCAGCCCCAGCATTTT
V gene: TRBV28; D gene: TRBD2; J gene: TRBJ2-7; clone size: many; CDR3 protein: CASRPAGRNEQYF; CDR3 DNA: TGTGCCAGCAGGCCAGCGGGGAGAAATGAGCAGTACTTC
V gene: TRBV30; D gene: TRBD1; J gene: TRBJ2-3; clone size: .; CDR3 protein: CAWTQGADTQYF; CDR3 DNA: TGTGCCTGGACCCAGGGGGCAGATACGCAGTATTTT
V gene: TRBV30; D gene: TRBD1; J gene: TRBJ1-2; clone size: many; CDR3 protein: CAWWAGTGFGYTF; CDR3 DNA: TGTGCTTGGTGGGCCGGGACAGGTTTTGGCTACACCTTC
V gene: TRBV30; D gene: .; J gene: TRBJ1-2; clone size: .; CDR3 protein: CAWSVGVGYTF; CDR3 DNA: TGTGCCTGGAGTGTTGGGGTTGGCTACACCTTC
V gene: TRBV25-1; D gene: .; J gene: TRBJ1-5; clone size: .; CDR3 protein: CASSEWGNNQPQHF; CDR3 DNA: TGTGCCAGCAGTGAATGGGGAAACAATCAGCCCCAGCATTTT
V gene: TRBV7-9; D gene: TRBD1; J gene: TRBJ2-4; clone size: many; CDR3 protein: CASSFGQGAKNIQYF; CDR3 DNA: TGTGCCAGCAGTTTCGGACAGGGGGCCAAAAACATTCAGTACTTC
V gene: TRBV28; D gene: TRBD1; J gene: TRBJ2-2; clone size: few; CDR3 protein: CASSAWDRAKSGTGELFF; CDR3 DNA: TGTGCCAGCAGTGCCTGGGACAGGGCCAAATCGGGCACCGGGGAGCTGTTTTTT
V gene: TRBV12-3/TRBV12-4; D gene: TRBD1; J gene: TRBJ1-2; clone size: .; CDR3 protein: CASSRKGQGIYGYTF; CDR3 DNA: TGTGCCAGCAGTCGAAAAGGACAGGGAATCTATGGCTACACCTTC
V gene: TRBV29-1; D gene: .; J gene: TRBJ2-2; clone size: .; CDR3 protein: CSVHRDWTGELFF; CDR3 DNA: TGCAGCGTGCACAGGGATTGGACCGGGGAGCTGTTTTTT
V gene: TRBV28; D gene: .; J gene: TRBJ1-1; clone size: many; CDR3 protein: CASRSRGNTEAFF; CDR3 DNA: TGTGCCAGCAGATCTCGGGGGAACACTGAAGCTTTCTTT
V gene: TRBV7-9; D gene: TRBD2; J gene: TRBJ2-7; clone size: .; CDR3 protein: CASRSSAGANEQYF; CDR3 DNA: TGTGCCAGCAGATCGTCAGCGGGAGCGAATGAGCAGTACTTC
V gene: TRBV30; D gene: .; J gene: TRBJ2-1; clone size: few; CDR3 protein: CAWSSRRGGEQFF; CDR3 DNA: TGTGCCTGGAGTTCCCGGCGGGGAGGTGAGCAGTTCTTC
V gene: TRBV7-2; D gene: .; J gene: TRBJ1-1; clone size: .; CDR3 protein: CASSLFVRGTEAFF; CDR3 DNA: TGTGCCAGCAGCTTATTTGTTAGGGGCACTGAAGCTTTCTTT
V gene: TRBV6-1; D gene: .; J gene: TRBJ1-5; clone size: few; CDR3 protein: CASSNSRGSANQPQHF; CDR3 DNA: TGTGCCAGCAGTAACTCGCGCGGGTCGGCCAATCAGCCCCAGCATTTT